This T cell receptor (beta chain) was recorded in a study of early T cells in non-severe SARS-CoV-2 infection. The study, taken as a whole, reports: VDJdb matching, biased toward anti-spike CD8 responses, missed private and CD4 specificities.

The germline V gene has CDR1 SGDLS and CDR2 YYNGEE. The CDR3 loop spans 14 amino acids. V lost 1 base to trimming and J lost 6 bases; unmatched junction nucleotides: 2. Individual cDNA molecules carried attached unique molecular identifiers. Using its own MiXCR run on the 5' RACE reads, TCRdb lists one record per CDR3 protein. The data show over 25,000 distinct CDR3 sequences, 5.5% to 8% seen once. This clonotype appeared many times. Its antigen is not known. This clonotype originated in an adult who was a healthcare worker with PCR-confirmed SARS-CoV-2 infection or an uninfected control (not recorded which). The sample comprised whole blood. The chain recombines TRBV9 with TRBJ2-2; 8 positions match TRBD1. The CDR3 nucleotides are TGTGCCAGCAGCGTACAGGGGGCCTCCGGGGAGCTGTTTTTT. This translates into CASSVQGASGELFF.